This entry lists 24 T cell receptor beta chains sequenced from one sample in a study of blood T cell repertoires in COVID-19 (dated by TCRdb to about 2020). The library was generated by the immunoSEQ multiplex PCR assay. TCRdb obtained this table from immuneACCESS and retained in-frame rearrangements with V and J assigned. These tables miss some clones; where compared with another copy, unresolved V genes account for less than half of the shortfall, and the remainder is unexplained. Here the sample has over 350,000 clones; 70% to 90% occur a single time. The ten most abundant clones make up about 2% of the sample. The sample consisted of PBMCs or T cells enriched from blood (not recorded which). These receptors were obtained from a woman between 18 and 30 years old with acute COVID-19.

This clone was recorded a few times. The V call is TRBV19, the J call TRBJ1-1; possible D gene TRBD1, 5 bases. CDR3 length equals 17 residues. Germline CDR1 LNHDA, CDR2 SQIVND (reference sequence). V was pared by 4 bases and J by 8 bases, with 26 bases between. The CDR3: CASSTDRRAGPKTEAFF. CDR3 DNA sequence: TGTGCCAGTAGTACCGACCGCCGGGCAGGGCCCAAAACCGAAGCTTTCTTT.

The chain couples TRBV4-1 to TRBJ1-5, with 9 bases identical to TRBD1. The CDR3 has 14 residues. The junction had 6 bases not matched to a gene; V was cut back by 5 bases and J by 7 bases. Germline CDR1 MGHRA, CDR2 YSYEKL. The CDR3 DNA reads as TGCGCCAGCAGCTCGGGACAGGGTCGCCAGCCCCAGCATTTT. This gives the protein CASSSGQGRQPQHF.

The CDR3 region is CASSLGTEYHV. CDR3 DNA: TGTGCCAGCAGTCTCGGGACAGAGTACCATGTC. V gene TRBV28 combines with J gene TRBJ2-7; 7 nucleotides line up with TRBD1. The germline CDR1 and CDR2 sequences are MDHEN and SYDVKM. The CDR3 covers 11 residues.

The chain has TRBV24-1 and TRBJ1-1; 9 nucleotides match TRBD1. After removal of 7 bases from V and 9 bases from J, the junction contained 2 bases not matched to a gene. Germline V gives CDR1 KGHDR, CDR2 SFDVKD. CDR3 size: 11 residues. CDR3 bases: TGTGCCACCAGGGACAGGGGTAAAGCTTTCTTT. Translated: CATRDRGKAFF.

The rearrangement joins TRBV18 to TRBJ2-7; D ambiguous. V lost 0 bases, J lost 3 bases, and 9 bases lay in between. Per the germline V gene, CDR1 is KGHSH and CDR2 is LQKENI. The CDR3 totals 14 residues. The CDR3, as DNA: TGTGCCAGCTCACCACCTTACAGTAACTACGAGCAGTACTTC. This gives the protein CASSPPYSNYEQYF.

The chain couples TRBV7-9 to TRBJ1-1, with 7 bases lining up with TRBD1. CDR1 and CDR2 (germline): SEHNR, FQNEAQ (reference sequence). CDR3 length: 13 amino acids. Unmatched junction bases numbered 6, after V lost 3 bases and J lost 8 bases. The CDR3 sequence: CASSLGTGEEAFF. DNA of the CDR3: TGTGCCAGCAGCTTGGGCACAGGGGAGGAAGCTTTCTTT.

The gene calls are TRBV3-1 (or the pseudogene TRBV3-2) and TRBJ1-2, with D possibly matching TRBD1 (5 bases). Between the trimmed V and J ends, which lost 2 bases and 6 bases, there was a span of 16 bases. CDR3 length: 15 amino acids. Germline values: CDR1 LGHDT, CDR2 YNNKEL (reference sequence). In DNA form, the CDR3 reads TGTGCCAGCAGCCAATCCCAGGGCCGTCCGAATGGCTACACCTTC. Translated: CASSQSQGRPNGYTF.

The chain employs TRBV6-1 and TRBJ2-1; the match to TRBD1 covers 7 bases. V shed 3 bases, J shed 4 bases, and the junction held 3 bases outside the gene matches. Per germline, CDR1 MNHNS and CDR2 SASEGT. The CDR3 loop spans 14 amino acids. The CDR3, as DNA: TGTGCCAGCAGTGACCGGGACAGATACAATGAGCAGTTCTTC. Amino acid sequence: CASSDRDRYNEQFF.

The chain carries TRBV20-1 and TRBJ2-7; D gene uncertain. This CDR3 region has 11 residues. The germline CDR1 and CDR2 sequences are DFQATT and SNEGSKA (reference sequence). Trimming left V 2 bases short and J 3 bases short, with 5 bases between. CDR3: CSARFYYEQYF. In nucleotides, the CDR3 is TGCAGTGCTAGATTCTACTACGAGCAGTACTTC.

This chain links TRBV25-1 with TRBJ1-2, with D uncertain. The CDR3 runs to 12 residues. Trimming left V 10 bases short and J 5 bases short, with 14 bases between. Looked up from germline, CDR1 is MGHDK and CDR2 is SYGVNS. The CDR3 DNA is TGTGCCACCTCACAGAGTACATATGGCTACACCTTC. Residues: CATSQSTYGYTF.

This clone was detected once. The rearrangement joins TRBV9 to TRBJ2-1, with D possibly matching TRBD2 (5 bases). The CDR3 totals 14 residues. Germline V gene lookup returns CDR1 SGDLS and CDR2 YYNGEE. Trimming cost V 0 bases and J 8 bases, with 12 bases left between them. The CDR3 region is CASSVVDSADEQFF. CDR3 coding DNA: TGTGCCAGCAGCGTAGTGGATAGCGCGGATGAGCAGTTCTTC.

The CDR3 DNA reads TGTGCCAGCAGCTTGGACAGGGTGGGCGGAAACACCATATATTTT. Protein sequence: CASSLDRVGGNTIYF. V gene TRBV7-2 combines with J gene TRBJ1-3, with 8 bases that match TRBD1. The CDR3 is 15 amino acids. Unmatched junction bases numbered 5, after V lost 3 bases and J lost 4 bases. Germline V gives CDR1 SGHTA, CDR2 FQGNSA.

This clone was seen only a few times. This chain connects TRBV11-2 to TRBJ1-5; a weak D match, TRBD1 (5 bases). With 6 bases removed from V and 8 bases from J, the gap between germline ends came to 14 bases. Germline V lookup: CDR1 SGHAT, CDR2 FQNNGV. The CDR3 is 13 residues long. In nucleotides, the CDR3 is TGTGCCAGCAGTCCAATGGGGGGAGAGCCCCAGCATTTT. Its translation is CASSPMGGEPQHF. The full variable domain, in which reference TRBV11-2 and TRBJ1-5 provide the parts outside the CDR3, is EAGVAQSPRYKIIEKRQSVAFWCNPISGHATLYWYQQILGQGPKLLIQFQNNGVVDDSQLPKDRFSAERLKGVDSTLKIQPAKLEDSAVYLCASSPMGGEPQHFGDGTRLSIL.

The chain carries TRBV5-6 and TRBJ1-5; no reliable D call. CDR3 size: 14 residues. With 1 base removed from V and 7 bases from J, the gap between germline ends came to 12 bases. Germline assignment: CDR1 SGHDT and CDR2 YYEEEE. The CDR3 here is CASSLMRVRQPQHF. CDR3 nucleotides: TGTGCCAGCAGCTTGATGAGGGTGCGGCAGCCCCAGCATTTT.

The rearrangement links TRBV7-2 to TRBJ1-2; no definite D call. Per the germline V gene, CDR1 is SGHTA and CDR2 is FQGNSA. This CDR3 region has 13 residues. Trimming cost V 1 base and J 1 base, with 4 bases left between them. The CDR3 region is CASSLVLNYGYTF. DNA of the CDR3: TGTGCCAGCAGCTTAGTCCTTAACTATGGCTACACCTTC.

The chain employs TRBV9 and TRBJ2-5, with TRBD1 identical over 7 bases. V shed 2 bases and J 7 bases; nucleotides not matched to a gene: 5. The CDR3 is made up of 13 amino acids. Germline CDR1 and CDR2: SGDLS and YYNGEE. The CDR3: CASSVTGVGTQYF. The DNA for the CDR3 is TGTGCCAGCAGCGTCACAGGGGTGGGGACCCAGTACTTC.

The sample holds a few counts of this clone. The DNA of the CDR3 is TGTGCCAGCAGTGACAGGGACCCCTACGAGCAGTACTTC. The encoded protein is CASSDRDPYEQYF. V usage is TRBV28 and J usage is TRBJ2-7; the match to TRBD1 covers 7 bases. The junction had 3 bases not matched to a gene; V was cut back by 5 bases and J by 2 bases. The V gene's germline CDR1 is MDHEN and CDR2 SYDVKM. CDR3 length: 13 residues.

The J gene is TRBJ2-3, the V gene TRBV18; D perhaps matches TRBD2 (6 bases). Germline V gives CDR1 KGHSH, CDR2 LQKENI. V dropped 2 bases and J dropped 6 bases, with 15 bases sitting between them. The CDR3 is made up of 15 amino acids. The CDR3 DNA is TGTGCCAGCTCACCATTCGCGGGGAGTACGGATACGCAGTATTTT. This gives the protein CASSPFAGSTDTQYF.

Points on this clone: No DNA is shown, since the ends of the CDR3 on it are uncertain; the CDR3 is the one TCRdb lists. The rearrangement links TRBV21-1 to TRBJ1-4; whether TRBD1, the table's D call, matches the DNA was not checked. TRBV21-1 is a recognized pseudogene. The length of the CDR3 is 19 amino acids, counting both ends. The CDR3: CASSKGRFGWGQGNEKLFF.

V is TRBV24-1 and J is TRBJ2-1; 9 positions match TRBD2. The CDR3 is 17 amino acids. Trimming took 5 bases from V and 6 from J; bases not matched to a gene: 13. The germline CDR1 and CDR2 sequences are KGHDR and SFDVKD. The CDR3 sequence: CATSAAAGGSSSNEQFF. CDR3 coding DNA: TGTGCCACCAGTGCCGCAGCGGGGGGTAGCTCCAGCAATGAGCAGTTCTTC.

The rearrangement links TRBV27 to TRBJ2-2, with a weak D call TRBD1 (6 bases). The CDR3 runs 15 residues. V gave up 1 base and J gave up 6 bases, with 12 bases separating them. CDR1 and CDR2 from the germline V gene are MNHEY and SMNVEV (reference sequence). CDR3 DNA sequence: TGTGCCAGCAGTTTATATCAGGGGTTCCCCGGGGAGCTGTTTTTT. This encodes CASSLYQGFPGELFF.

The gene calls are TRBV12-3 or TRBV12-4 and TRBJ2-3; D is unclear. This CDR3 has 12 residues. V was cut by 6 bases and J by 2 bases, with 6 bases left in between. CDR3 sequence: CASSYLTDTQYF. CDR3 DNA sequence: TGTGCCAGCAGCTATCTCACAGATACGCAGTATTTT.

The genes are TRBV29-1 and TRBJ1-2; 7 bases fit TRBD1. Germline CDR1 and CDR2: SQVTM and ANQGSEA. Germline trimming cut 5 bases from V and 7 bases from J; bases unmatched to any gene: 7. The CDR3 consists of 12 residues. The CDR3 region is CSVPDRAGGYTF. Here the CDR3 DNA reads TGCAGCGTTCCCGACAGGGCCGGTGGCTACACCTTC.

This chain's CDR3 is CASSQVEGRNTIYF. CDR3 DNA sequence: TGTGCCAGCAGCCAAGTAGAGGGCAGAAACACCATATATTTT. The chain has TRBV3-1 (or the pseudogene TRBV3-2) and TRBJ1-3; no definite D call. V gave up 1 base and J gave up 5 bases, with 9 bases separating them. The length of the CDR3 is 14 residues. From germline, CDR1 is LGHDT and CDR2 YNNKEL (reference sequence).